Following are 8 T cell receptor beta chains from one sample sequenced in a study of blood T cell repertoires in COVID-19. The repertoire was sequenced with immunoSEQ multiplex PCR; TCRdb's copy has only in-frame clones and lacks some. In the table there are under 200,000 clones, approximately 88% of which are singletons. The sequencing input was peripheral blood. The receptors shown here come from an older woman with acute or convalescent COVID-19.

V usage is TRBV6-5 and J usage is TRBJ1-1, with 11 bases matching TRBD1. There are 14 residues in the CDR3. Germline V gene data show CDR1 as MNHEY and CDR2 as SVGAGI. Unmatched junction bases numbered 4, after V lost 5 bases and J lost 5 bases. The CDR3, as DNA: TGTGCCAGCAGTCGGACAGGGGGCTTGACTGAAGCTTTCTTT. It specifies CASSRTGGLTEAFF.

This chain joins TRBV28 and TRBJ2-6; 8 positions match TRBD1. This CDR3 is 18 amino acids long. The V gene end was trimmed by 5 bases and the J gene end by 5 bases; junction bases not matched to a gene: 14. Germline-derived CDR1 and CDR2 are MDHEN and SYDVKM. The CDR3 DNA is TGTGCCAGCAGTCCCCAGGGGGCGGGCGATATAAGGGCCAACGTCCTGACTTTC. Translation: CASSPQGAGDIRANVLTF.

The chain employs TRBV9 and TRBJ2-2; 7 nucleotides align to TRBD2. Looked up from germline, CDR1 is SGDLS and CDR2 is YYNGEE. The CDR3 runs to 18 residues. The V segment lost 4 bases and the J segment 1 base; nucleotides outside the gene matches: 13. The chain's CDR3 is CASSPTHGASGNTGELFF. The CDR3 region has the DNA TGTGCCAGCAGCCCAACCCATGGGGCTAGCGGGAACACCGGGGAGCTGTTTTTT.

This rearrangement joins TRBV7-2 to TRBJ1-5; 9 bases map to TRBD1. With 7 bases clipped from V and 7 bases from J, the junction kept 8 bases outside the gene matches. There are 14 residues in the CDR3. Germline V CDR1 and CDR2: SGHTA, FQGNSA. CDR3 bases: TGTGCCAGCATTCTACAGGGGGCAGGACAGCCCCAGCATTTT. Translating it yields CASILQGAGQPQHF.

This clone came up a few times. V is TRBV5-1 and J is TRBJ1-1, with TRBD1 as a possible D gene (5 bases). Trimming removed 0 bases at V and 0 bases at J, with 9 bases between. The CDR3 sequence is 15 residues long. Germline-derived CDR1 and CDR2 are SGHRS and YFSETQ. Here the CDR3 reads CASSLAGQVNTEAFF. The CDR3 coding sequence is TGCGCCAGCAGCTTGGCAGGGCAGGTGAACACTGAAGCTTTCTTT.

This chain uses TRBV5-4 with TRBJ2-2; a possible D gene is TRBD1 (5 bases). V gave up 0 bases and J gave up 6 bases, with 9 bases separating them. Germline loops: CDR1 SGHNT, CDR2 YYREEE (reference sequence). There are 14 residues in the CDR3. CDR3 in DNA: TGTGCCAGCAGCTTGGGTGGCAGGGCCGGGGAGCTGTTTTTT. Its translation: CASSLGGRAGELFF.

V usage is TRBV20-1 and J usage is TRBJ1-1; D remains ambiguous. Germline V gene data show CDR1 as DFQATT and CDR2 as SNEGSKA (reference sequence). The CDR3 totals 11 residues. The V gene lost 8 bases and the J gene lost 1 base, with 8 bases spanning the gap. Here the CDR3 DNA reads TGCAGTCCTAAGCGGAACACTGAAGCTTTCTTT. Translation gives CSPKRNTEAFF.

V and J are TRBV5-1 and TRBJ2-5; TRBD2 is a possible D gene (6 bases). The CDR3 has 15 amino acids. V dropped 5 bases and J dropped 3 bases, with 17 bases sitting between them. Germline CDR1 and CDR2: SGHRS and YFSETQ. This CDR3 reads CASSSDGGSKETQYF. CDR3 nucleotides: TGCGCCAGCAGTTCGGACGGAGGGAGTAAAGAGACCCAGTACTTC.